This T cell receptor beta chain was sequenced for a study of OX40 agonist ivuxolimab in advanced cancers. Study-wide results and limits: Researchers did not determine the expanded peripheral T cells' antigen specificity. Low normalized clonal expansion also occurred in some nonresponding patients.

The trim removed 6 bases at V and 8 bases at J, leaving 6 bases unmatched. Germline CDR1 and CDR2: MNHNY and SVGAGI (reference sequence). This CDR3 has 12 residues. Using immunoSEQ multiplex PCR, the repertoire was profiled, and TCRdb retains in-frame clones only, with some absent. The sample consists of 49,000 or so clones, 89% of them appearing once. Concerning this clone itself: No antigen is known for it.

J is TRBJ2-7 and V is TRBV6-6; 8 nucleotides agree with TRBD1. The sample here was CD4+ or CD8+ T cells sorted from blood, taken in a trial of the OX40 agonist ivuxolimab. This TCR came from an adult with an advanced solid tumor such as melanoma, head and neck, liver or kidney cancer. In nucleotides, the CDR3 is TGTGCCAGCAGCCCGGACAGGGTGAAGCAGTACTTC. Translating gives CASSPDRVKQYF.